A selection of T cell receptor beta chains follows, all from one sample in a study of T cells in Graves' hyperthyroidism and ophthalmopathy. TCRdb independently ran MiXCR on the multiplex PCR reads; one entry per CDR3 protein. The table has hundreds of thousands of distinct CDR3 sequences, roughly a sixth seen once. Sequencing was carried out using blood. The receptor set was obtained from a woman between 45 and 60 years old with Graves' hyperthyroidism that later progressed to Graves' ophthalmopathy. Both conserved end residues are part of each CDR3. Fields, in order: J gene, V gene, D gene, clone size, CDR3 protein, CDR3 DNA. A D gene is named only where the DNA matches it firmly. Expanded clones are given a class, and other clones once, few, many or no size at all.

j_call: TRBJ2-3
v_call: TRBV2
d_call: TRBD2
clone_size: few
cdr3_aa: CASSEGLAGYTQYF
cdr3_nt: TGTGCCAGCAGTGAAGGGCTAGCGGGGTATACGCAGTATTTT

j_call: TRBJ1-5
v_call: TRBV6-6
d_call: TRBD1
clone_size: NA
cdr3_aa: CASSYGDSPGQPQHF
cdr3_nt: TGTGCCAGCAGTTACGGGGACAGCCCCGGTCAGCCCCAGCATTTT

j_call: TRBJ2-5
v_call: TRBV18
d_call: NA
clone_size: many
cdr3_aa: CASSPTRQQETQYF
cdr3_nt: TGTGCCAGCTCACCTACACGACAACAAGAGACCCAGTACTTC

j_call: TRBJ1-4
v_call: TRBV11-1
d_call: NA
clone_size: NA
cdr3_aa: CASSLGSPGQFSEKLFF
cdr3_nt: TGTGCCAGCAGCTTGGGTAGCCCCGGACAGTTTAGTGAAAAACTGTTTTTT

j_call: TRBJ1-1
v_call: TRBV29-1
d_call: NA
clone_size: many
cdr3_aa: CSGRVGGDTEAFF
cdr3_nt: TGCAGCGGGCGCGTCGGGGGGGACACTGAAGCTTTCTTT

j_call: TRBJ2-1
v_call: TRBV5-4
d_call: NA
clone_size: NA
cdr3_aa: CASSFIAYNEQFF
cdr3_nt: TGTGCCAGCAGCTTTATAGCATACAATGAGCAGTTCTTC

j_call: TRBJ2-3
v_call: TRBV11-2
d_call: TRBD2
clone_size: few
cdr3_aa: CATSGGRTDTQYF
cdr3_nt: TGTGCCACTAGCGGGGGCCGCACAGATACGCAGTATTTT

j_call: TRBJ1-1
v_call: TRBV19
d_call: NA
clone_size: few
cdr3_aa: CASSMQGGRGTEAFF
cdr3_nt: TGTGCCAGTAGTATGCAAGGGGGGAGAGGGACTGAAGCTTTCTTT

j_call: TRBJ1-4
v_call: TRBV5-1
d_call: TRBD1
clone_size: few
cdr3_aa: CASSQQGSEEKLFF
cdr3_nt: TGCGCCAGCAGCCAACAGGGGAGTGAAGAAAAACTGTTTTTT

j_call: TRBJ2-7
v_call: TRBV4-2
d_call: TRBD1
clone_size: few
cdr3_aa: CASRQDAGQGSYEQYF
cdr3_nt: TGTGCCAGCAGACAAGACGCGGGACAGGGCTCCTACGAGCAGTACTTC

j_call: TRBJ2-1
v_call: TRBV9
d_call: TRBD1
clone_size: many
cdr3_aa: CASSEGAGTYNEQFF
cdr3_nt: TGTGCCAGCAGCGAGGGGGCTGGGACCTACAATGAGCAGTTCTTC

j_call: TRBJ1-5
v_call: TRBV15
d_call: TRBD1
clone_size: NA
cdr3_aa: CATSRGQGGGYQPQHF
cdr3_nt: TGTGCCACCAGCAGAGGACAGGGAGGAGGGTATCAGCCCCAGCATTTT

j_call: TRBJ2-2
v_call: TRBV29-1
d_call: NA
clone_size: NA
cdr3_aa: CSVGRGGGLTGELFF
cdr3_nt: TGCAGCGTCGGTAGGGGGGGGGGCCTCACCGGGGAGCTGTTTTTT

j_call: TRBJ2-1
v_call: TRBV6-1
d_call: TRBD2
clone_size: NA
cdr3_aa: CASSLPLAGDNEQFF
cdr3_nt: TGTGCCAGCAGTTTGCCGCTAGCGGGGGACAATGAGCAGTTCTTC

j_call: TRBJ2-1
v_call: TRBV7-9
d_call: TRBD1
clone_size: few
cdr3_aa: CASSSNSRTGTYNEQFF
cdr3_nt: TGTGCCAGCAGCTCCAACTCACGGACAGGAACCTACAATGAGCAGTTCTTC

j_call: TRBJ1-1
v_call: TRBV7-9
d_call: NA
clone_size: many
cdr3_aa: CASSSWARRNTEAFF
cdr3_nt: TGTGCCAGCAGCAGTTGGGCGCGCAGGAATACTGAAGCTTTCTTT

j_call: TRBJ2-5
v_call: TRBV7-2
d_call: NA
clone_size: few
cdr3_aa: CASSLQRETQYF
cdr3_nt: TGTGCCAGCAGCTTACAGCGAGAGACCCAGTACTTC

j_call: TRBJ2-7
v_call: TRBV6-5
d_call: NA
clone_size: NA
cdr3_aa: CASSYSASYEQYF
cdr3_nt: TGTGCCAGCAGTTACTCGGCTTCCTACGAGCAGTACTTC

j_call: TRBJ1-1
v_call: TRBV14
d_call: NA
clone_size: NA
cdr3_aa: CASSWGSVNTEAFF
cdr3_nt: TGTGCCAGCAGCTGGGGCAGCGTGAACACTGAAGCTTTCTTT

j_call: TRBJ1-2
v_call: TRBV18
d_call: NA
clone_size: many
cdr3_aa: CASSPWDVRSYGYTF
cdr3_nt: TGTGCCAGCTCACCATGGGACGTCCGCAGCTATGGCTACACCTTC

j_call: TRBJ1-5
v_call: TRBV19
d_call: NA
clone_size: many
cdr3_aa: CASRNIQGDNQPQHF
cdr3_nt: TGTGCCAGTAGGAATATACAGGGAGACAATCAGCCCCAGCATTTT

j_call: TRBJ2-5
v_call: TRBV10-2
d_call: NA
clone_size: NA
cdr3_aa: CATRRGREETQYF
cdr3_nt: TGCGCCACTAGGCGGGGTAGAGAGGAGACCCAGTACTTC

j_call: TRBJ2-2
v_call: TRBV10-3
d_call: NA
clone_size: NA
cdr3_aa: CAISESRDGGELFF
cdr3_nt: TGTGCCATCAGTGAGTCGCGGGATGGCGGGGAGCTGTTTTTT

j_call: TRBJ2-5
v_call: TRBV10-3
d_call: TRBD2
clone_size: NA
cdr3_aa: CAIRGTSGAETQYF
cdr3_nt: TGTGCCATCAGGGGGACTAGCGGGGCGGAGACCCAGTACTTC

j_call: TRBJ1-2
v_call: TRBV20-1
d_call: NA
clone_size: many
cdr3_aa: CSAGRPDKDGYTF
cdr3_nt: TGCAGTGCTGGCCGCCCGGACAAGGACGGCTACACCTTC

j_call: TRBJ2-3
v_call: TRBV9
d_call: NA
clone_size: NA
cdr3_aa: CASSVDPTPSTDTQYF
cdr3_nt: TGTGCCAGCAGCGTAGACCCAACACCAAGCACAGATACGCAGTATTTT

j_call: TRBJ1-6
v_call: TRBV7-9
d_call: NA
clone_size: many
cdr3_aa: CASSLTNKESSPLHF
cdr3_nt: TGTGCCAGCAGCTTAACCAACAAGGAGAGTTCACCCCTCCACTTT

j_call: TRBJ2-3
v_call: TRBV18
d_call: NA
clone_size: many
cdr3_aa: CASSPSVDTQYF
cdr3_nt: TGTGCCAGCTCACCATCGGTAGATACGCAGTATTTT

j_call: TRBJ1-5
v_call: TRBV9
d_call: NA
clone_size: few
cdr3_aa: CASSVRADSNQPQHF
cdr3_nt: TGTGCCAGCAGCGTCAGGGCGGACAGCAATCAGCCCCAGCATTTT

j_call: TRBJ1-1
v_call: TRBV3-1
d_call: NA
clone_size: many
cdr3_aa: CASSQGKGNTEAFF
cdr3_nt: TGTGCCAGCAGCCAAGGGAAGGGGAACACTGAAGCTTTCTTT